What follows are 21 T cell receptor beta chains derived from one specimen sequenced in a study of T cell changes during pregnancy in multiple sclerosis. TCRdb's table, derived via immunoSEQ multiplex PCR, lists solely in-frame clones and lacks some. The sample includes about 120,000 clones, over 85% of them seen just once. Here the sequenced sample was peripheral blood, taken before pregnancy. Receptors originate from a female donor with multiple sclerosis, enrolled in a pregnancy study.

The chain employs TRBV25-1 and TRBJ2-7; D is uncertain. Germline CDR1 reads MGHDK; CDR2 reads SYGVNS. CDR3 length: 12 residues. Trimming pared 4 bases from V and 4 bases from J, leaving 8 bases between. The CDR3: CASSARGYEQYF. CDR3 coding DNA: TGTGCCAGCAGTGCTCGCGGATACGAGCAGTACTTC.

V gene TRBV11-3 combines with J gene TRBJ2-1; TRBD1 matches 10 bases. The trim removed 0 bases at V and 13 bases at J, leaving 9 bases unmatched. The CDR3 consists of 15 residues. Germline values: CDR1 SGHNT, CDR2 YENEEA. The chain's CDR3 is CASSLDPGQGHYQFF. The CDR3 DNA follows: TGTGCCAGCAGCTTAGATCCGGGACAGGGGCATTACCAGTTCTTC.

V is TRBV12-5 and J is TRBJ2-1, with TRBD2 matching over 7 bases. Germline V gene lookup returns CDR1 LGHNT and CDR2 FRNRAP. Germline trimming cut 1 base from V and 1 base from J; bases unmatched to any gene: 4. The CDR3 is 16 residues long. The CDR3 DNA follows: TGTGCTAGTGGTTTGGCTACGGGGGGTTCCTACAATGAGCAGTTCTTC. Protein product: CASGLATGGSYNEQFF.

V gene TRBV2 combines with J gene TRBJ2-2, with 7 bases matching TRBD2. Looked up from germline, CDR1 is SNHLY and CDR2 is FYNNEI. Trimming cost V 7 bases and J 1 base; bases outside gene matches: 3. The CDR3 loop spans 14 amino acids. The CDR3 spells CASKREGNTGELFF. CDR3 bases: TGTGCCAGCAAGAGGGAGGGGAACACCGGGGAGCTGTTTTTT.

The gene calls are TRBV28 and TRBJ1-2; D gene ambiguous. The CDR3 extends over 14 amino acids. With 3 bases removed from V and 6 bases from J, the gap between germline ends came to 14 bases. In germline, CDR1 is MDHEN, CDR2 SYDVKM. The CDR3 bases are TGTGCCAGCAGTTTTCCGTGGGGAGGGCATGGCTACACCTTC. Translated: CASSFPWGGHGYTF.

The J gene is TRBJ2-5, the V gene TRBV5-1; 15 nucleotides line up with TRBD2. The CDR3 is 18 residues long. Trimming removed 3 bases from V and 0 bases from J; junction bases left unmatched: 6. The germline V gene has CDR1 SGHRS and CDR2 YFSETQ. DNA for the CDR3: TGCGCCAGCAGCTCGGGACTAGCGGGGGGACCGTACCAAGAGACCCAGTACTTC. Translating it yields CASSSGLAGGPYQETQYF.

As DNA, the CDR3 is TGTGCCATCAGTGGGCGGGACAGGGCGGCCACCGGGGAGCTGTTTTTT. Its translation is CAISGRDRAATGELFF. The rearrangement links TRBV10-3 to TRBJ2-2; 9 bases line up with TRBD1. Per the germline V gene, CDR1 is ENHRY and CDR2 is SYGVKD. CDR3 length: 16 residues. V lost 4 bases and J lost 4; bases outside the gene matches: 7.

The chain carries TRBV30 and TRBJ1-1; TRBD1 matches 9 bases. V lost 0 bases, J lost 10 bases, and 6 bases stayed unmatched. Germline CDR1 and CDR2: GTSNPN and SVGIG (reference sequence). The CDR3 loop spans 13 amino acids. CDR3 protein: CAWSVGTGRGAFF. CDR3 nucleotides: TGTGCCTGGAGTGTCGGGACAGGGAGAGGAGCTTTCTTT.

The chain recombines TRBV6-1 with TRBJ1-4, with a tentative D call TRBD1 (5 bases). Between the trimmed V and J ends, which lost 6 bases and 8 bases, there was a span of 19 bases. The CDR3 contains 15 residues. From germline, CDR1 is MNHNS and CDR2 SASEGT. The CDR3 spells CASSLDRLLGEKLFF. In DNA form, the CDR3 reads TGTGCCAGCAGCCTAGACAGACTCCTAGGCGAAAAACTGTTTTTT.

The V and J genes are TRBV11-2 and TRBJ2-2; TRBD1 agrees at 8 bases. Germline V CDR1 and CDR2: SGHAT, FQNNGV. CDR3 size: 15 residues. The ends lost 4 bases at V and 8 bases at J; junction bases unmatched: 9. CDR3 loop: CASSSRPGGSGELFF. CDR3 bases: TGTGCCAGCAGCTCTAGGCCAGGGGGCTCTGGGGAGCTGTTTTTT.

This chain uses TRBV25-1 with TRBJ1-5; no clear D gene. The V end lost 0 bases, the J end lost 5 bases, and 8 bases lay between the germline ends. The CDR3 sequence is 14 residues long. Germline CDR1 reads MGHDK; CDR2 reads SYGVNS. In DNA form, the CDR3 reads TGTGCCAGCAGTGAATATGACTGGTATCAGCCCCAGCATTTT. Translating it yields CASSEYDWYQPQHF.

This clone has just a few counts. The chain couples TRBV5-1 to TRBJ1-1, with D unresolved. Germline CDR1 reads SGHRS; CDR2 reads YFSETQ. With 4 bases removed from V and 2 bases from J, the gap between germline ends came to 15 bases. This CDR3 comprises 15 residues. CDR3 DNA sequence: TGCGCCAGCAGCCGCTTCACGGAGGGCAACACTGAAGCTTTCTTT. It specifies CASSRFTEGNTEAFF.

The rearrangement joins TRBV6-5 to TRBJ2-3; the D is unclear. The CDR3 consists of 11 residues. Trimming shortened V by 2 bases and J by 7 bases, and 4 bases separated the two germline ends. Per the germline V gene, CDR1 is MNHEY and CDR2 is SVGAGI. CDR3 in DNA: TGTGCCAGCAGTTACGCGAATACGCAGTATTTT. It codes for CASSYANTQYF.

The chain recombines TRBV11-2 with TRBJ1-2, with 10 bases lining up with TRBD1. Trimming took 5 bases from V and 0 from J; bases not matched to a gene: 9. The germline V gene has CDR1 SGHAT and CDR2 FQNNGV. The CDR3 extends over 17 amino acids. CDR3 nucleotide sequence: TGTGCCAGCAGCCCGGACAGGGGGTCTGGAACTAACTATGGCTACACCTTC. It translates to CASSPDRGSGTNYGYTF.

The CDR3 spells CASSQGLHEADTQYF. The CDR3 DNA reads TGTGCCAGCAGCCAAGGTTTACACGAGGCCGATACGCAGTATTTT. The J gene is TRBJ2-3, the V gene TRBV14; D gene ambiguous. Germline loops: CDR1 SGHDN, CDR2 FVKESK. V was pared by 1 base and J by 6 bases, with 14 bases between. The CDR3 length is 15 residues.

The chain has TRBV9 and TRBJ2-1, with 10 bases identical to TRBD2. V lost 3 bases to trimming and J lost 5 bases; unmatched junction nucleotides: 8. The CDR3 is 16 amino acids. The germline V gene has CDR1 SGDLS and CDR2 YYNGEE. In DNA, the CDR3 is TGTGCCAGCAGCGCCACCGGGACTAGCGTAAACAATGAGCAGTTCTTC. It translates to CASSATGTSVNNEQFF.

The chain carries TRBV12-2 and TRBJ2-1; the D call TRBD2 from the table was never checked on the DNA. TRBV12-2 is deemed a pseudogene. The length of the CDR3 is 16 residues. The CDR3 sequence: CASRLILAGFYNEQFF. DNA of the CDR3: TGTGCAAGTCGCTTAATTCTAGCGGGCTTCTACAATGAGCAGTTCTTC.

This rearrangement joins TRBV18 to TRBJ2-7; 7 positions agree with TRBD1. This CDR3 is 15 amino acids long. The J segment lost 2 bases and the V segment lost 6 bases, leaving 10 bases of the junction unmatched. CDR1 KGHSH and CDR2 LQKENI come from the germline V gene. As DNA, the CDR3 is TGTGCCAGCTCCCCCCAGGGACAGAAAGCCTACGAGCAGTACTTC. Its translation: CASSPQGQKAYEQYF.

J is TRBJ2-3 and V is TRBV5-1; a weak D match, TRBD2 (6 bases). The germline V gene has CDR1 SGHRS and CDR2 YFSETQ. The germline V and J ends were trimmed by 4 bases and 7 bases, with 16 bases remaining between them. CDR3 length: 14 amino acids. In DNA, the CDR3 is TGCGCCAGCAGCACTGGGACTGTACCTTATACGCAGTATTTT. It specifies CASSTGTVPYTQYF.

The rearrangement uses TRBV19 and TRBJ2-1; TRBD2 matches at 14 bases. Germline-derived CDR1 and CDR2 are LNHDA and SQIVND (reference sequence). V lost 4 bases to trimming and J lost 6 bases; unmatched junction nucleotides: 5. The CDR3 is made up of 16 amino acids. For the CDR3, the DNA is TGTGCCAGTAGTAGAGGGACTAGCGGGAGCGGCAATGAGCAGTTCTTC. Translating it yields CASSRGTSGSGNEQFF.

This clone is a singleton in its sample. V gene TRBV27 combines with J gene TRBJ2-7; 7 bases are a match to TRBD1. Trimming cost V 8 bases and J 4 bases; bases outside gene matches: 8. The CDR3 runs to 13 residues. Germline CDR1 and CDR2: MNHEY and SMNVEV (reference sequence). CDR3 sequence reads: CASAPGQRYEQYF. The DNA of the CDR3 is TGTGCCAGCGCCCCGGGACAGCGTTACGAGCAGTACTTC.